Below, 11 T cell receptor beta chains from the same sample are listed, as sequenced in a study of graft-versus-host responses after intestinal transplantation. Sequenced by immunoSEQ multiplex PCR; TCRdb stores in-frame clones only, minus some. Here the sample spans 4,500 to 6,500 clones, around 25% being singletons. The specimen comprised alloreactive CD4+ T cells from a mixed lymphocyte reaction culture, sampled before transplantation. Subset in this sample: CFSE-low proliferating T cells sorted from roughly six-day pre-transplant mixed lymphocyte reaction (GvH or HvG direction). The receptors come from a human patient who was an organ donor for intestinal transplantation.

This chain connects TRBV10-2 to TRBJ1-5; 9 bases fit TRBD1. V was pared by 6 bases and J by 10 bases, with 7 bases of the junction left unmatched. The CDR3 has 13 residues. Germline CDR1 WSHSY, CDR2 SAAADI. The CDR3 DNA reads TGCGCCAGCAGATGGGACAGGGTAGGTCCCCAGCATTTT. As protein: CASRWDRVGPQHF.

The chain couples TRBV29-1 to TRBJ1-2; D is perhaps TRBD1 (6 bases). Germline-derived CDR1 and CDR2 are SQVTM and ANQGSEA. V was clipped by 4 bases and J by 1 base, with 7 bases between them. The CDR3 runs 12 residues. Here the CDR3 DNA reads TGCAGCGTTGTGGGACATAACTATGGCTACACCTTC. Translating gives CSVVGHNYGYTF.

By proportion, this clone is medium-sized. J is TRBJ1-2 and V is TRBV7-9; D remains unclear. CDR3 length: 11 residues. Per germline, CDR1 SEHNR and CDR2 FQNEAQ (reference sequence). Trimming removed 1 base at V and 5 bases at J, with 2 bases between. The CDR3 here is CASSLVYGYTF. CDR3 nucleotides: TGTGCCAGCAGCTTAGTATATGGCTACACCTTC.

Only a few counts were recorded for this clone. The chain is built from TRBV11-3 and TRBJ1-6, with no clear D. The CDR3 length is 13 residues. Germline V gene sequence: CDR1 SGHNT, CDR2 YENEEA. Between the trimmed V and J ends, which lost 2 bases and 7 bases, there was a span of 6 bases. The CDR3 region has the DNA TGTGCCAGCAGCTTATACAGAAATTCACCCCTCCACTTT. It is translated as CASSLYRNSPLHF.

V and J are TRBV2 and TRBJ2-3; 9 positions match TRBD2. Germline CDR1 SNHLY, CDR2 FYNNEI. Unmatched junction bases numbered 6, after V lost 4 bases and J lost 4 bases. The CDR3 runs 15 residues. In DNA, the CDR3 is TGTGCCAGCAGTGTTAGCGGGAGTCTGGCAGATACGCAGTATTTT. Translated, it gives CASSVSGSLADTQYF.

CDR3 sequence (DNA): TGTGCCAGCAGCTTGGGGGCAGCAATATACAATGAGCAGTTCTTC. It yields the protein CASSLGAAIYNEQFF. The chain is built from TRBV5-8 and TRBJ2-1; D unclear. The CDR3 totals 15 residues. V dropped 0 bases and J dropped 4 bases, with 11 bases sitting between them. CDR1 SGHTS and CDR2 YDEGEE come from the germline V gene.

The chain recombines TRBV7-8 with TRBJ2-3; D might be TRBD2 (7 bases). CDR1 is SGHVS and CDR2 is FQNEAQ in the germline V gene. The CDR3 consists of 14 residues. Trimming shortened V by 7 bases and J by 7 bases, and 18 bases separated the two germline ends. CDR3 DNA: TGTGCCAGCACGAAAAAGGGGGGGCCTAATACGCAGTATTTT. Translating it yields CASTKKGGPNTQYF.

This clone has only a few counts. The V call is TRBV6-5, the J call TRBJ2-7, with D maybe TRBD1 (6 bases). V was shortened by 8 bases and J by 4 bases, with 9 bases between the two germline ends. Germline assignment: CDR1 MNHEY and CDR2 SVGAGI. CDR3 size: 11 residues. CDR3 region: CASARGYEQYF. Written as DNA, the CDR3 is TGTGCCAGCGCTAGGGGGTACGAGCAGTACTTC.

The V and J genes are TRBV2 and TRBJ1-3, with D possibly TRBD1 on 6 matching bases. Deletions cut 5 bases from V and 0 bases from J, with 11 bases between. CDR3 length equals 15 residues. CDR1 and CDR2 from the germline V gene are SNHLY and FYNNEI. This chain's CDR3 is CASSPGQSSGNTIYF. The CDR3 DNA sequence: TGTGCCAGCAGTCCCGGACAGTCCTCTGGAAACACCATATATTTT.

This clone was seen a few times. This rearrangement joins TRBV14 to TRBJ2-2; 8 bases map to TRBD1. Germline trimming cut 3 bases from V and 4 bases from J; bases unmatched to any gene: 13. Germline-derived CDR1 and CDR2 are SGHDN and FVKESK. CDR3 size: 18 residues. This chain's CDR3 is CASSHRTGFFERTGELFF. As DNA, the CDR3 is TGTGCCAGCAGCCACCGGACAGGGTTTTTTGAACGCACCGGGGAGCTGTTTTTT.

CDR3 region: CASSFIAGLNEQFF. Written as DNA, the CDR3 is TGTGCCAGCAGTTTTATAGCGGGGCTGAATGAGCAGTTCTTC. This chain joins TRBV6-5 and TRBJ2-1; 8 bases map to TRBD2. The CDR3 has 14 residues. The V gene's germline CDR1 is MNHEY and CDR2 SVGAGI. V trimming: 4 bases; J trimming: 7 bases; junction bases outside the gene matches: 6.